One and the same sample provided the 2 T cell receptor beta chains below, sequenced in a study of T cells after yellow fever vaccination (dated by TCRdb to between 2018 and 2021). Library method: 5' RACE. Sequenced on an Illumina HiSeq 2500. TCRdb took the public reads, trimmed them with fastp at Q25, ran MiXCR for clone calling and kept in-frame beta chains. Identical CDR3 proteins give one entry, which carries the most common genes and DNA. This sample lists under 300,000 distinct CDR3 sequences; approximately 6.7% were detected once. Together, the top ten hold 0.8% to 1.2% of the sample. This sample's treatment or condition label indicates: live attenuated yellow fever vaccine strain. The input for sequencing was CD4+ T cells sorted from PBMCs, taken on the day of the yellow fever booster vaccination. These receptor sequences come from a man aged 25 to 40 who received the YFV17D yellow fever vaccine.

This clonotype was recorded at least ten times. CDR3: CASSLAEQETQYF. CDR3 in DNA: TGTGCCAGCAGTTTAGCGGAACAAGAGACCCAGTACTTC. The chain uses TRBV12-3 or TRBV12-4 and TRBJ2-5, with no clear D. CDR3 length: 13 residues. Trimming cost V 0 bases and J 2 bases, with 4 bases left between them.

This clonotype was seen more than once but under ten times. The chain employs TRBV7-2 and TRBJ2-7, with D perhaps given as TRBD1 or TRBD2 (5 bases each). Germline V gene data show CDR1 as SGHTA and CDR2 as FQGNSA. The CDR3 sequence is 13 residues long. Trimming stripped 4 bases from V and 3 bases from J, with 10 bases between. The CDR3 DNA sequence: TGTGCCAGCAGCTATGGGGGATTCTACGAGCAGTACTTC. This codes for CASSYGGFYEQYF.